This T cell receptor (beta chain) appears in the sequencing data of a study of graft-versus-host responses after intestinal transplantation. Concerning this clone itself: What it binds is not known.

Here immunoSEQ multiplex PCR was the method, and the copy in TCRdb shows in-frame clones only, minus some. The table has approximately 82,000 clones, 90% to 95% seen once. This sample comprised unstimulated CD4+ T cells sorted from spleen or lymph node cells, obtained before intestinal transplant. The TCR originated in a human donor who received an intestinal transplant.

The CDR3 DNA sequence: TGCGCCAGCAGCCAATCAGCGGACCCCTGGTATGGCTACACCTTC. Translating gives CASSQSADPWYGYTF. The chain uses TRBV4-1 and TRBJ1-2, with unresolved D. This CDR3 contains 15 residues. V lost 2 bases and J lost 5, with 15 bases in between. Germline assignment: CDR1 MGHRA and CDR2 YSYEKL.